The clone carrying this TCR beta chain was recorded once. CDR1 is SNHLY, CDR2 FYNNEI, per germline. CDR3 length equals 17 residues. Trimming left V 0 bases short and J 0 bases short, with 15 bases between. Per the original methods: By means of reference gene primer amplification, nucleated cell counts were estimated. Clones were sequenced by immunoSEQ multiplex PCR, and TCRdb holds only the in-frame ones, with some missing. The V and J calls and clone size were taken over from that table, and D and trimming were inferred from the DNA. The data show about 200,000 clones, around 86% seen once. The sample originates from a study of blood T cell repertoires in COVID-19. Across the whole study: From the United States, Italy and Spain came samples of acute and convalescent COVID-19. From T cells, B-cell-depleted T cells, or PBMCs came the material, which was cDNA or gDNA.

V gene TRBV2 combines with J gene TRBJ2-7, with a possible D match to TRBD1 (6 bases). The sequence derives from a man at least 80 years old with acute or convalescent COVID-19. Sequencing input: peripheral blood. The CDR3 nucleotides read TGTGCCAGCAGTGAAGCGTATACAGGGTCTAGCTCCTACGAGCAGTACGTC. Its translation is CASSEAYTGSSSYEQYV.